This T cell receptor beta chain was sequenced during a study of STAT5B mutations in CD4+ large granular lymphocyte leukemia. Overall study context: Cryopreserved patient cells were CD8-depleted, then anti-CD4 bead selected. Study-wide results and limits: Patient CD4-sorted repertoires looked more clonal than healthy CD4+ repertoires, even without putative leukemic clones. TRBV06-family usage was enriched in top patient clones (8/27) versus controls (2/35).

This CDR3 has 12 amino acids. V was trimmed by 6 bases and J by 10 bases, leaving 15 bases between them. The germline V gene has CDR1 GTSNPN and CDR2 SVGIG (reference sequence). Clones were sequenced by immunoSEQ multiplex PCR, and TCRdb holds only the in-frame ones, with some missing. The table has more than 7,500 clones, roughly 80% seen once. Points on this clone: Its cognate antigen is unknown.

The chain joins TRBV30 to TRBJ1-4; a weak D match, TRBD1 (6 bases). The sample was PBMCs. The origin of this receptor is a man aged 55 to 70 with CD4+ T-cell large granular lymphocyte leukemia. The CDR3 sequence: CACRGGGRKLFF. CDR3 in DNA: TGTGCCTGCCGAGGGGGGGGCAGAAAACTGTTTTTT.